This TCR beta chain was found in a study of T cells in tuberculosis. Study summary: The T cells targeted glucose monomycolate, a mycobacterial lipid, via CD1B. The study's findings and limits: Samples were chosen by availability of cryopreserved specimens.

As to this clone: The antigen is not known.

At study entry, adolescents had tuberculin skin tests and IGRA screening. The CDR3 spans 14 residues. Trimming left V 0 bases short and J 4 bases short, with 8 bases between. Germline V gives CDR1 SGHDT, CDR2 YYEEEE. Here immunoSEQ multiplex PCR was the method, and the copy in TCRdb shows in-frame clones only, minus some. Among over 35,000 clones listed, 95% were seen once. The V gene is TRBV5-6, the J gene TRBJ1-5; D might be TRBD1 (5 bases). This receptor was taken from a donor between 10 and 35 years old with latent tuberculosis or without tuberculosis infection. The material sequenced was PBMCs. The CDR3 coding sequence is TGTGCCAGCAGCTTGGGACAGCCTAATCAGCCCCAGCATTTT. Amino acids: CASSLGQPNQPQHF.